This T cell receptor (beta chain) stems from a study of tumor and adjacent non-tumor tissue in lung cancer. The wider study: Stage I to III disease affected approximately 11 men and roughly five women aged roughly 31 to 80.

This clonotype has only a few counts. What it binds is not known. TCRbeta libraries were built with three rounds of nested PCR, modified from ARM-PCR. TCRdb reprocessed the multiplex PCR reads with MiXCR, giving one entry per CDR3 protein. The sample lists fewer than 100,000 distinct CDR3 sequences, about 82% occurring once. Study outcomes and limitations: Tumor repertoires had a smaller top 100 clone share than normal lung. Shorter survival was associated with higher TCR diversity in tumors.

This CDR3 region has 12 residues. Germline V gene sequence: CDR1 SGHRS, CDR2 YFSETQ. Trimming stripped 1 base from V and 6 bases from J, with 8 bases between. RNA was extracted from bulk tissue without any cell sorting. Distant lung tissue was collected more than 3 cm away from the tumor edge. The rearrangement links TRBV5-1 to TRBJ2-7; D is uncertain. The sample was distant non-tumor lung tissue. The receptor was derived from a man between 60 and 75 years old with non-small cell lung cancer. CDR3 region: CASSLNRCEQYF. The CDR3 region has the DNA TGCGCCAGCAGCTTGAACCGCTGCGAGCAGTACTTC.